This T cell receptor (beta chain) was documented in a study of CD8+ T cells in alopecia areata (dated by TCRdb to 2017 to 2018). Looking at the study overall: The treated patients took part in an open-label pilot trial in which moderate-to-severe alopecia areata was treated with oral tofacitinib at 5 to 10 mg twice daily. RNA came from the PAXgene miRNA kit for fixed scalp, the miRNeasy kit for PBMCs, and the RNeasy kit for mouse skin. For the treated patients, the SALT score, which quantifies what percentage of scalp surface area is affected, served as the measure of disease severity. In humans, TCRbeta sequencing was performed on scalp tissue and on sorted CD4+ and CD8+ peripheral blood T cells from healthy controls and from patients with patchy or totalis/universalis alopecia areata. High-throughput TCRbeta sequencing was used to examine T cell clonal expansion in alopecia areata in both the C3H/HeJ mouse model and human patients. Tofacitinib was administered for 6 to 18 months, and 6 months of follow-up off drug were then conducted to assess delayed response and recurrence. Tofacitinib-treated patients had biopsies at baseline and at 4 and 24 weeks of treatment, with a later scalp biopsy in several patients. Scalp clonality was compared across normal scalp (n=4), patchy alopecia areata scalp (n=8), and alopecia totalis/universalis scalp (n=8). TCRbeta CDR3 regions were amplified by immunoSEQ multiplex PCR using 35 Vbeta forward and 13 Jbeta reverse primers. Results and caveats for the whole study, not just this receptor: Many expanded lesional clones persisted in scalp and blood during tofacitinib treatment, which may partly explain relapse after stopping treatment. The treated cohort was small, with a single nonresponder, so links between baseline CD8+ expansion and response need larger studies. Compared with normal scalp, lesional scalp had higher clonality and more expanded CD8+ clones, particularly in alopecia totalis/universalis, a pattern that suggests antigenic drive. Shared TCR sequences between patients were less evident than in mice, which may be partly attributable to HLA diversity in the patient population. Scalp TCR repertoire analysis is complicated because resident alphabeta T cells in normal human skin are also sequenced, whereas mouse skin is dominated by gammadelta T cells. Tofacitinib significantly lowered scalp clonality and the number of expanded CD8+ clones among the top 100 scalp clones.

Cut back by 10 bases and 0 bases, the V and J ends lie 18 bases apart. Inclusive of the bounding cysteine and phenylalanine, the CDR3 is 15 residues long. Only CDR3 DNA is held: 45 bases, read in frame from base 1. Sequences ENHRY (CDR1) and SYGVKD (CDR2) are obtained from the germline V gene. Receptor amplification or capture employed the immunoSEQ multiplex PCR assay. RNA was extracted from all samples and reverse transcribed into cDNA, which served as template for TCR sequencing. SuperScript III was used to make first-strand cDNA, primed with a 2:1 mix of oligo-dT and random hexamers. A synthetic immune receptor repertoire was used to measure amplification bias, and any remaining bias was corrected computationally. Per the original workflow: Raw reads were preprocessed to remove errors, and CDR3 was defined by IMGT conventions from the conserved cysteine to phenylalanine. Clonality was computed as 1 minus the Shannon entropy, with the entropy normalized by log2 of the number of productive unique TCRs. Whether scalp clones were CD4 or CD8 was inferred by matching scalp TCRbeta sequences against CD4 and CD8 repertoires sorted from blood. TCRdb provides this immuneACCESS table in a form limited to in-frame rearrangements. Some clones are lacking; in checked studies, under half of them reflect an unresolved V gene, and why the rest are absent is not known. That table furnishes V, J and clone size, whereas the DNA furnished D and trimming. This sample has about 260,000 clones in its table, and 45% to 70% of those were observed once. 0.75% to 0.95% of the sample is held by the ten biggest clonotypes.

Read against the paper, the sample's treatment or condition label means: oral pan-JAK inhibitor, 5-10 mg twice daily. Peripheral blood and lesional scalp punch biopsies were obtained from patients with alopecia areata. PBMCs were isolated by density centrifugation and stained for CD3, CD4 and CD8, after which CD4+ and CD8+ T cells were sorted on a FACSAria. Comments on this clone: Its antigen is not yet known. Base quality data are lacking; no much larger clone is found one base away.

This receptor was taken from a human donor with alopecia areata. This chain joins TRBV10-3 to TRBJ1-1; TRBD1 might be the D gene, on 5 matching bases. The material was CD4+ T cells sorted from blood, obtained around week 54, from a patient treated with tofacitinib. The CDR3 is CATSRDQAMNTEAFF. The nucleotides are TGTGCCACCAGCAGGGACCAGGCAATGAACACTGAAGCTTTCTTT.